The next 3 T cell receptor beta chains were all read from a single sample in a study of T cell repertoires in cytomegalovirus infection. Using its own MiXCR run on the reads, TCRdb lists one record per CDR3 protein. The sample includes some 300,000 distinct CDR3 sequences, roughly 9.3% of them seen just once. Input material: PBMCs. The source is a human donor in good health (CMV status not recorded). Some clones in this sample may be carry-over from other donors' samples.

The chain employs TRBV11-2 and TRBJ2-3; D remains ambiguous. Between the trimmed V and J ends, which lost 6 bases and 1 base, there was a span of 17 bases. The CDR3 sequence is 16 residues long. Germline values: CDR1 SGHAT, CDR2 FQNNGV. The CDR3 sequence is CASSSPALMGTDTQYF. CDR3 coding DNA: TGTGCCAGCAGTTCTCCGGCTCTCATGGGCACAGATACGCAGTATTTT.

This clonotype was observed many times. V and J are TRBV7-8 and TRBJ2-2; 9 bases are shared with TRBD1. CDR1 is SGHVS, CDR2 FQNEAQ, per germline. V was clipped by 4 bases and J by 2 bases; unmatched bases: 8. The CDR3 runs to 17 residues. The CDR3 bases are TGTGCCAGCAGCTCTGTGGGACAGGGCGCAAACACCGGGGAGCTGTTTTTT. It specifies CASSSVGQGANTGELFF.

There are many counts of this clonotype. The CDR3 loop is CASSSPAGRGTEAFF. The CDR3 coding sequence is TGTGCCAGCAGTTCCCCGGCCGGGCGGGGGACTGAAGCTTTCTTT. The V gene is TRBV28, the J gene TRBJ1-1; weak D call: TRBD1 (5 bases). The V gene lost 4 bases and the J gene lost 5 bases, with 17 bases spanning the gap. The germline V gene encodes CDR1 MDHEN and CDR2 SYDVKM. CDR3 length equals 15 residues.